This T cell receptor beta chain emerged from a study of cytomegalovirus exposure and HLA in healthy donors. Use of 60 Vbeta and 13 Jbeta primers characterized the PCR. Sequencing was performed with immunoSEQ multiplex PCR; in TCRdb, only in-frame clones are kept and a portion is missing. The sample lists roughly 170,000 clones; 82% were seen once. Study results and limitations: Across donors, sequencing depth was assumed by presence/absence analyses to be roughly uniform. A later analysis linked about 17,000 TCR beta sequences to HLA alleles at 0.05 false discovery rate. An analysis was carried out at a later point. It showed that HLA-associated TCR beta chains were more clonally expanded than equally common non-associated chains. Common viral pathogens seemed, in a later analysis, to connect with several of the most significant clusters.

Comments on this clone: The antigen remains undetermined.

CDR3 length equals 17 residues. CDR1 LGHNA and CDR2 YNFKEQ come from the germline V gene. Losses at the gene ends were 1 base for V and 4 bases for J; bases not matched to a gene: 12. The J gene is TRBJ1-2, the V gene TRBV4-2; 7 nucleotides agree with TRBD1. This receptor was identified in a male donor in good health and CMV-seronegative. The sequenced material came from PBMCs. The CDR3 sequence: CASSQGTRGTVIYGYTF. The CDR3 nucleotides read TGTGCCAGCAGCCAAGGGACCCGTGGGACAGTAATCTATGGCTACACCTTC.